This entry is about one T cell receptor (beta chain). Its antigen is unidentified. The sample comes from a study of T cells after yellow fever vaccination. With V trimmed by 6 bases and J by 6 bases, 9 bases remained unmatched. This CDR3 contains 14 residues. MiXCR was run by TCRdb on the 5' RACE reads, yielding one entry per CDR3 protein. The table has 180,000 or so distinct CDR3 sequences, approximately 10% seen once. Study-level points and caveats: Repertoires sorted by FACS could include abundant clonotypes that are contaminants from the bulk population.

The material was CD8+ T cells sorted from PBMCs, obtained 15 days after the yellow fever booster vaccination. The source is a young man who received the YFV17D yellow fever vaccine. The rearrangement uses TRBV12-3 or TRBV12-4 and TRBJ2-7; 9 bases agree with TRBD1. CDR3 amino acids: CASRGTGSPGEQYF. The CDR3 bases are TGTGCCAGCAGAGGGACAGGGTCCCCCGGCGAGCAGTACTTC.